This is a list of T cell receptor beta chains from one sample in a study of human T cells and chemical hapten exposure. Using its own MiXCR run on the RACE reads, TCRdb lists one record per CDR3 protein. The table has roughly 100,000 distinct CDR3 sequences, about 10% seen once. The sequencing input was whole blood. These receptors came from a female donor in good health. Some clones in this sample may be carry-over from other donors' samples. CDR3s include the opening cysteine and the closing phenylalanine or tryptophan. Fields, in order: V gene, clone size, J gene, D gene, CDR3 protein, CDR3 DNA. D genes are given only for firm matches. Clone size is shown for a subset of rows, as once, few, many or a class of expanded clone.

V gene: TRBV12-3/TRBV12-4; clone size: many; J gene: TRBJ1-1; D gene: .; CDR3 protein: CASSLGHNTEAFF; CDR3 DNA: TGTGCCAGCAGTTTGGGACACAACACTGAAGCTTTCTTT
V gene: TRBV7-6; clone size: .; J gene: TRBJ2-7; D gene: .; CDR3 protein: CASSLDRAPSRGSLVTAYEQYF; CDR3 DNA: TGTGCCAGCAGCTTAGACAGGGCTCCGTCTCGCGGGAGCTTGGTCACCGCCTACGAGCAGTACTTC
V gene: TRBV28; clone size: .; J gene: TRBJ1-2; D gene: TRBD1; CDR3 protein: CASPGTGGSWGYTF; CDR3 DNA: TGTGCCAGTCCCGGGACAGGGGGATCTTGGGGCTACACCTTC
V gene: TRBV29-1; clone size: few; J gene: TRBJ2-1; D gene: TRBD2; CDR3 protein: CSVEDRGGNVDEQFF; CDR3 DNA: TGCAGCGTTGAAGATCGGGGAGGGAACGTCGATGAGCAGTTCTTC
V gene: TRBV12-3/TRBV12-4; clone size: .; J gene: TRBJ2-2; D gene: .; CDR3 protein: CASSLYTGELFF; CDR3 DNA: TGTGCCAGCAGTTTATACACCGGGGAGCTGTTTTTT
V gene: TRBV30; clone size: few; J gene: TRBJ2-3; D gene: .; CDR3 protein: CAWSKGVCTDTQYF; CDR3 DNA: TGTGCCTGGAGTAAAGGGGTCTGCACAGATACGCAGTATTTT
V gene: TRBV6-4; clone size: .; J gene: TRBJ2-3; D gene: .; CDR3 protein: CASSDGSGSPGDTQYF; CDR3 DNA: TGTGCCAGCAGTGACGGGTCGGGCTCTCCGGGAGATACGCAGTATTTT
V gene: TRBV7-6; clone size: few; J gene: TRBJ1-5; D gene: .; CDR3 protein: CASSFRAGEDQPQHF; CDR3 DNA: TGTGCCAGCAGCTTCCGAGCAGGGGAAGATCAGCCCCAGCATTTT
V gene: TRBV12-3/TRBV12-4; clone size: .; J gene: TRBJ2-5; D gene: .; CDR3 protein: CASSSMGAETQYF; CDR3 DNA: TGTGCCAGCAGTTCCATGGGGGCAGAGACCCAGTACTTC
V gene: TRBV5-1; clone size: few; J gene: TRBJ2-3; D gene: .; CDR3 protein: CASGISRDTQYF; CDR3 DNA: TGCGCCAGCGGGATTTCGAGGGATACGCAGTATTTT
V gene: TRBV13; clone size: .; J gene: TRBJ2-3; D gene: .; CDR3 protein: CASSPQIASMDTQYF; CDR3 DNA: TGTGCCAGCAGCCCCCAAATCGCCAGTATGGATACGCAGTATTTT
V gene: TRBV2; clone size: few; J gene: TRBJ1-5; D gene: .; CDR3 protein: CASSEGREGQPQHF; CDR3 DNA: TGTGCCAGCAGTGAGGGCAGGGAAGGACAGCCCCAGCATTTT
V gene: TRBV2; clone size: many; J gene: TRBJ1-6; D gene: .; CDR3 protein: CASSERAASGSPLHF; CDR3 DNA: TGTGCCAGCAGTGAAAGGGCAGCCTCGGGTTCACCCCTCCACTTT
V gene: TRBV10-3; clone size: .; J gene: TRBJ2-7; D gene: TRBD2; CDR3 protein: CAISESRASGSPYEQYF; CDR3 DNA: TGTGCCATCAGTGAGTCTCGCGCTAGCGGGAGCCCCTACGAGCAGTACTTC
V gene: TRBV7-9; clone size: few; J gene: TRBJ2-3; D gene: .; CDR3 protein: CASSPRDPPDTQYF; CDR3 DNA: TGTGCCAGCAGCCCCCGGGACCCGCCAGATACGCAGTATTTT
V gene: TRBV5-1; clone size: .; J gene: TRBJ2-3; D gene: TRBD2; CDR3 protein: CASSLGTSIMDTQYF; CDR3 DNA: TGCGCCAGCAGCTTGGGGACTAGTATCATGGATACGCAGTATTTT
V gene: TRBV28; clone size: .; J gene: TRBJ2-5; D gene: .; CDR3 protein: CASSARAEKETQYF; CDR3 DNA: TGTGCCAGCAGCGCGAGGGCCGAGAAAGAGACCCAGTACTTC
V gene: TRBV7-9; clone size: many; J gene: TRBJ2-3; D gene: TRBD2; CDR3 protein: CASSGDSGKGADTQYF; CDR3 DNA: TGTGCCAGCAGCGGAGATAGCGGGAAAGGGGCAGATACGCAGTATTTT
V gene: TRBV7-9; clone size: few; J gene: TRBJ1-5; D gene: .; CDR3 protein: CASSPRDGYLFSNQPQHF; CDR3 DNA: TGTGCCAGCAGCCCCCGGGACGGATATCTTTTTAGCAATCAGCCCCAGCATTTT
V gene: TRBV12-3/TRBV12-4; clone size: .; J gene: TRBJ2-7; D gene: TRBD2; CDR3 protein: CASSPQAGGGYEQYF; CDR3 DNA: TGTGCCAGCAGTCCTCAAGCGGGAGGGGGCTACGAGCAGTACTTC
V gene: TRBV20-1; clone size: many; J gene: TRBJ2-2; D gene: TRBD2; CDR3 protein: CSAGLAGGYTGELFF; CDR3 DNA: TGCAGTGCAGGATTAGCGGGAGGTTATACCGGGGAGCTGTTTTTT
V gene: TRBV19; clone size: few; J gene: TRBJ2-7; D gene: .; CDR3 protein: CASSSTPFYEQYF; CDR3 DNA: TGTGCCAGTAGTTCTACACCTTTCTACGAGCAGTACTTC
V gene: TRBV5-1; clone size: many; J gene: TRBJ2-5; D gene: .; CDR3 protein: CASRWTSYQETQYF; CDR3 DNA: TGCGCCAGCAGATGGACATCGTACCAAGAGACCCAGTACTTC
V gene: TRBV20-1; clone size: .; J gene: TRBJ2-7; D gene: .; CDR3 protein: CSASRGPGSMYF; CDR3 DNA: TGCAGTGCTAGTCGGGGCCCTGGGAGCATGTACTTC
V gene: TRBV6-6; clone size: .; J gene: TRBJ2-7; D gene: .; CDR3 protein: CASRKKPTDYEQYF; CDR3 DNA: TGTGCCAGCCGAAAAAAACCGACAGACTACGAGCAGTACTTC
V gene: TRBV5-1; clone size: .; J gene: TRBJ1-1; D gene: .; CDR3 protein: CASSLLANTEAFF; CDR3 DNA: TGCGCCAGCAGCTTGCTGGCGAACACTGAAGCTTTCTTT
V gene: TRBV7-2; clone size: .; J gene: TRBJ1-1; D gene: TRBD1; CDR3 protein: CASSYTGGLDTEAFF; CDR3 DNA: TGTGCCAGCAGCTACACAGGGGGGTTGGACACTGAAGCTTTCTTT
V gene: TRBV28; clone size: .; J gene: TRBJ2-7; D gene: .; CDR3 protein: CASSARQFDEQYF; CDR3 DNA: TGTGCCAGCAGTGCTAGACAATTTGACGAGCAGTACTTC
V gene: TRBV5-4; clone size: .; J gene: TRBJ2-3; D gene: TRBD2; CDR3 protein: CASSSLAGIPTDTQYF; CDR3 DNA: TGTGCCAGCAGCTCATTAGCGGGGATACCCACAGATACGCAGTATTTT
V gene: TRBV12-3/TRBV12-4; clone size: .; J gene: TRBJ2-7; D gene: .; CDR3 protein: CASSFGGTYEQYF; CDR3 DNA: TGTGCCAGCAGTTTTGGGGGAACCTACGAGCAGTACTTC
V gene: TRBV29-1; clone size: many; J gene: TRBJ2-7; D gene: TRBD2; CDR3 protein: CSVEDVAGETYEQYF; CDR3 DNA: TGCAGCGTTGAAGATGTAGCGGGAGAAACCTACGAGCAGTACTTC
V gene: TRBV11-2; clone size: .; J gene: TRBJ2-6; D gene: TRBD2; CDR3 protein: CASSFLAGGPGANVLTF; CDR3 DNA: TGTGCCAGCAGCTTTCTAGCGGGAGGGCCTGGGGCCAACGTCCTGACTTTC
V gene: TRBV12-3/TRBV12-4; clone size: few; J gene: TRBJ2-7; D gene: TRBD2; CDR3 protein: CASSLIAGVSGEQYF; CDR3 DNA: TGTGCCAGCAGTTTGATAGCGGGAGTGTCGGGCGAGCAGTACTTC
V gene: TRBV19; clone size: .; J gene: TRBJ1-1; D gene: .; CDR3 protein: CASSYGERTEAFF; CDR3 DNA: TGTGCCAGTAGTTACGGGGAGAGGACTGAAGCTTTCTTT
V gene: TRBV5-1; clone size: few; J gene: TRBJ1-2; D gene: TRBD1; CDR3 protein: CASSSPGQGDYGYTF; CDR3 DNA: TGCGCCAGCAGCTCTCCGGGACAGGGGGACTATGGCTACACCTTC
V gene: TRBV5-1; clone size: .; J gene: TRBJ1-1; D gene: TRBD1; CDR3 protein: CASSFTGGWNTEAFF; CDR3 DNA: TGCGCCAGCAGCTTCACAGGGGGCTGGAACACTGAAGCTTTCTTT
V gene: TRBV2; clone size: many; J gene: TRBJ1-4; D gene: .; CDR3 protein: CASSVRQTTNEKLFF; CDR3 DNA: TGTGCCAGCAGTGTTCGGCAGACAACTAATGAAAAACTGTTTTTT
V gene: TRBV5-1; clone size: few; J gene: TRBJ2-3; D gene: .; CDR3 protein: CARPGHDTDTQYF; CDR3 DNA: TGCGCCAGACCGGGACACGACACAGATACGCAGTATTTT
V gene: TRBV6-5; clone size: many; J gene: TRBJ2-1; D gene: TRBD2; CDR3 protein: CASRGLAGGEQFF; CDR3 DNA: TGTGCCAGCAGGGGACTAGCGGGAGGTGAGCAGTTCTTC
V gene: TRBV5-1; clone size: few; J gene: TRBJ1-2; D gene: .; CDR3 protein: CASSLEATVYGYTF; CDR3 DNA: TGCGCCAGCAGCTTGGAGGCGACGGTATATGGCTACACCTTC